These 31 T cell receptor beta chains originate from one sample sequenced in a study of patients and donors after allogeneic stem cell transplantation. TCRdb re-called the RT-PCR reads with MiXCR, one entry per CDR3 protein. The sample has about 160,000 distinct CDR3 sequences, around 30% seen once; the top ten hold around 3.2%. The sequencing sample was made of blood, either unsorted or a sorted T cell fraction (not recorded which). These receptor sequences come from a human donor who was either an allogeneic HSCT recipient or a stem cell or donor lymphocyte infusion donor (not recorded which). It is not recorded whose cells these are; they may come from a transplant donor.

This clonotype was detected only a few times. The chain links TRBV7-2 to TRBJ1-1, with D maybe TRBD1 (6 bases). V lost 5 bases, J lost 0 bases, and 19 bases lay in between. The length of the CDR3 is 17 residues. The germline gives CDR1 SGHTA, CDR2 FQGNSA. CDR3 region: CASSPGQWTAMNTEAFF. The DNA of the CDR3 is TGTGCCAGCAGCCCCGGACAGTGGACGGCAATGAACACTGAAGCTTTCTTT.

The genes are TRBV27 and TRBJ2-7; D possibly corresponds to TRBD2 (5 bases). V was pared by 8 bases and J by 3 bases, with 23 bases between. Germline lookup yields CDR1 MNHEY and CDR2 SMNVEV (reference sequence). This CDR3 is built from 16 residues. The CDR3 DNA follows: TGTGCCAGCTATACAGCCCGGGATTCGCTGCACTACGAGCAGTACTTC. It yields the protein CASYTARDSLHYEQYF.

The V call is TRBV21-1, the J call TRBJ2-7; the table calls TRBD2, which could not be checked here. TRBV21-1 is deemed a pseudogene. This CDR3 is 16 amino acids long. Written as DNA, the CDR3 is TGTGCCAGCAGCAACGAGGAGGGTTTTAACCCCTACGAGCAGTACTTC. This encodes CASSNEEGFNPYEQYF.

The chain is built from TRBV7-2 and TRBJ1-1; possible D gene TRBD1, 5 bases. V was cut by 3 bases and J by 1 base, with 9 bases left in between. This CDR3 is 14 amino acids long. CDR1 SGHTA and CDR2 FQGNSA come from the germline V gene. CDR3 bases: TGTGCCAGCAGCTTTCTAGGGGCGAACACTGAAGCTTTCTTT. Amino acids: CASSFLGANTEAFF.

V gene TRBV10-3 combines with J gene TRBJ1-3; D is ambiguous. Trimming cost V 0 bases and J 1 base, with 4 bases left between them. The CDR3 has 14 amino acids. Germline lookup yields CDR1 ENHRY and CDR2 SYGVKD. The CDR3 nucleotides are TGTGCCATCAGTGAGTCGGTATCTGGAAACACCATATATTTT. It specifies CAISESVSGNTIYF.

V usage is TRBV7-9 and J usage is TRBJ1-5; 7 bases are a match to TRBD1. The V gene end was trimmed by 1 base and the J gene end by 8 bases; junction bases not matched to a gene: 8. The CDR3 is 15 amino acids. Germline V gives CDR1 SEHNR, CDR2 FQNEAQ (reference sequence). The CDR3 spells CASSLGQGVVKPQHF. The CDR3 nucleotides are TGTGCCAGCAGCTTAGGCCAGGGGGTAGTCAAGCCCCAGCATTTT.

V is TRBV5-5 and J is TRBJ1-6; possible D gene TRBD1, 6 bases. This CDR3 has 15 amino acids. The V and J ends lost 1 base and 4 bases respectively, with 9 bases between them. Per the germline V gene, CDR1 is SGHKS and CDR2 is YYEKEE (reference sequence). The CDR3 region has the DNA TGTGCCAGCAGCTTGAGGCAGGGGTATAATTCACCCCTCCACTTT. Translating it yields CASSLRQGYNSPLHF. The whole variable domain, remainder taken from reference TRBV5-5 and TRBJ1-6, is DAGVTQSPTHLIKTRGQQVTLRCSPISGHKSVSWYQQVLGQGPQFIFQYYEKEERGRGNFPDRFSARQFPNYSSELNVNALLLGDSALYLCASSLRQGYNSPLHFGNGTRLTVT.

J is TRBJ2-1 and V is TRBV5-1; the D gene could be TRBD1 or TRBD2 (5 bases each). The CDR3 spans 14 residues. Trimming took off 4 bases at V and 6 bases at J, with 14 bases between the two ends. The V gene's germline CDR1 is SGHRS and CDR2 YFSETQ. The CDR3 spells CASSHLSGPNEQFF. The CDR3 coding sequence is TGCGCCAGCAGCCACTTGTCGGGGCCCAATGAGCAGTTCTTC.

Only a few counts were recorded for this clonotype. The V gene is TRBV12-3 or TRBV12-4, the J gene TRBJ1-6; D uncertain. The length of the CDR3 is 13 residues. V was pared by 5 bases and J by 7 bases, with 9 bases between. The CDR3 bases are TGTGCCAGCAGTACCGGTCCGAATTCACCCCTCCACTTT. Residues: CASSTGPNSPLHF.

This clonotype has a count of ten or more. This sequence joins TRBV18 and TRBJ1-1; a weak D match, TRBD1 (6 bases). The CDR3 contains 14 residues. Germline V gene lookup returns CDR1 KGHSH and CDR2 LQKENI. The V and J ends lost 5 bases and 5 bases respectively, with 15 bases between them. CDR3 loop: CASSLLGGLTEAFF. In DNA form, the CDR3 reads TGTGCCAGCTCATTATTAGGGGGACTTACTGAAGCTTTCTTT. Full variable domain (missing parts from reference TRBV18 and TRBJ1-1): NAGVMQNPRHLVRRRGQEARLRCSPMKGHSHVYWYRQLPEEGLKFMVYLQKENIIDESGMPKERFSAEFPKEGPSILRIQQVVRGDSAAYFCASSLLGGLTEAFFGQGTRLTVV.

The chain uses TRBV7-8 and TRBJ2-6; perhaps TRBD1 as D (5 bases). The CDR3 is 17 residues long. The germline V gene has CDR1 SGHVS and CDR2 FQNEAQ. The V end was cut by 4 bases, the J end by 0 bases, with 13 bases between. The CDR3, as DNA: TGTGCCAGCAGCTCAACAGGTGCCTTCTCTGGGGCCAACGTCCTGACTTTC. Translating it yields CASSSTGAFSGANVLTF.

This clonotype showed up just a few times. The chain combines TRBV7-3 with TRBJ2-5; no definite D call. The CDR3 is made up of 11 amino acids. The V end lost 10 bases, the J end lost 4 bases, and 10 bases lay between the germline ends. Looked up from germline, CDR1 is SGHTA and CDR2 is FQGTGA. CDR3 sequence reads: CANPGSETQYF. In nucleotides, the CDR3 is TGTGCCAACCCTGGTTCAGAGACCCAGTACTTC.

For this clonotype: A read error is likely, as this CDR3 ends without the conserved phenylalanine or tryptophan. The CDR3 region is CASSQRTGGYEQYS. CDR3 nucleotide sequence: TGTGCCAGCAGCCAGAGGACAGGGGGCTACGAGCAGTACTCC. This chain uses TRBV4-2 with TRBJ2-7; 10 nucleotides line up with TRBD1. The V gene's germline CDR1 is LGHNA and CDR2 YNFKEQ. The J segment lost 3 bases and the V segment lost 3 bases, leaving 2 bases of the junction unmatched. The CDR3 runs to 14 residues.

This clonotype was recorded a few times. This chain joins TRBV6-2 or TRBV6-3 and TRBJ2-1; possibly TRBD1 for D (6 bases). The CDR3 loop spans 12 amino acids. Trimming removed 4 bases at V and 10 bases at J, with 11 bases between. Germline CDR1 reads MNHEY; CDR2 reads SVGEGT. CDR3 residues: CASSSTDREQFF. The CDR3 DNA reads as TGTGCCAGCAGTTCGACAGACAGGGAGCAGTTCTTC.

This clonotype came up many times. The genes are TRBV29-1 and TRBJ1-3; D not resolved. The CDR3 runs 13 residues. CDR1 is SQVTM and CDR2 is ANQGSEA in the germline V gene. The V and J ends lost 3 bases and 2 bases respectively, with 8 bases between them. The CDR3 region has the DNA TGCAGCGTTGAGGGCAGCGCTGGAAACACCATATATTTT. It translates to CSVEGSAGNTIYF.

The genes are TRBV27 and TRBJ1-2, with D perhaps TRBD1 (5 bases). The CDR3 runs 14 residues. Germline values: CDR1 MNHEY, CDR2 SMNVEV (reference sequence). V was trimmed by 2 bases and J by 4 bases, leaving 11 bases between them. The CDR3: CASSLRGAGYGYTF. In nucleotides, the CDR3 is TGTGCCAGCAGTTTAAGGGGCGCAGGCTATGGCTACACCTTC.

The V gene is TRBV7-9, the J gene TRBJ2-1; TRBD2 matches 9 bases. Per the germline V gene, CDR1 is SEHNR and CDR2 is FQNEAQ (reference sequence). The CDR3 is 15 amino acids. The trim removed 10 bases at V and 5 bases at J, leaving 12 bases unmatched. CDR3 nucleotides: TGTGCCACCTCGCTCGGGACTAGCTCTAACAATGAGCAGTTCTTC. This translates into CATSLGTSSNNEQFF. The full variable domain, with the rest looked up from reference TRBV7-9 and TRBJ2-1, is DTGVSQNPRHKITKRGQNVTFRCDPISEHNRLYWYRQTLGQGPEFLTYFQNEAQLEKSRLLSDRFSAERPKGSFSTLEIQRTEQGDSAMYLCATSLGTSSNNEQFFGPGTRLTVL.

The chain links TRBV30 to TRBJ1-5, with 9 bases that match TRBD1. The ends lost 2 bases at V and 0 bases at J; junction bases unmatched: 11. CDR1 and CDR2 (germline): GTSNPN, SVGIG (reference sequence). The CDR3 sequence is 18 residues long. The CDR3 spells CAWSYTGTGPYSNQPQHF. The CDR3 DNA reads TGTGCCTGGAGTTATACCGGGACAGGGCCTTATAGCAATCAGCCCCAGCATTTT.

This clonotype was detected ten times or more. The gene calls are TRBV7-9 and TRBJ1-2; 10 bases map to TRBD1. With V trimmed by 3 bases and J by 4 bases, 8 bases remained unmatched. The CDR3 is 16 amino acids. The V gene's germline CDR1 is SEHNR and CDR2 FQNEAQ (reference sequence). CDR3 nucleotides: TGTGCCAGCAGCTTCACACCGGGACAGGGGCGCTATGGCTACACCTTC. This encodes CASSFTPGQGRYGYTF.

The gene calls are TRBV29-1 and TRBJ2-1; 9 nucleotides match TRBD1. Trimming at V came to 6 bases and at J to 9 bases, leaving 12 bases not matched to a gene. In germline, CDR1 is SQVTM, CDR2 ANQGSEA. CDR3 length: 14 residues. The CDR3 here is CSVGLQGAAGEQFF. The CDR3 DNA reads TGCAGCGTGGGATTACAGGGGGCGGCGGGTGAGCAGTTCTTC.

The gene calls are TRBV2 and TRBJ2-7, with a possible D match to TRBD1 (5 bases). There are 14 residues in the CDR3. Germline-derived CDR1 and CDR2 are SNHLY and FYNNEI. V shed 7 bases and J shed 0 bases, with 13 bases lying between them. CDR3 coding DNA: TGTGCCAGCAACCCGACAGAAAGCTCCTACGAGCAGTACTTC. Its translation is CASNPTESSYEQYF.

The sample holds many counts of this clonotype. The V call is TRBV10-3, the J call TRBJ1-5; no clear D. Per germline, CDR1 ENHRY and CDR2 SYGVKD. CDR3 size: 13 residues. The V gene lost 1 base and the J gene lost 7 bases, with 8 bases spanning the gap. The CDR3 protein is CAISEFGGQPQHF. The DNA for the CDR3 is TGTGCCATCAGTGAGTTCGGAGGCCAGCCCCAGCATTTT.

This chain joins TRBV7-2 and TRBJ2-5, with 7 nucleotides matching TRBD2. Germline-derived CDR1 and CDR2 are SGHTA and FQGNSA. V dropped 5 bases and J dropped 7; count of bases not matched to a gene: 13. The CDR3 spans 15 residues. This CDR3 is CASSPSSGPWGTQYF. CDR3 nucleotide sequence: TGTGCCAGCAGCCCCTCTAGCGGACCTTGGGGGACCCAGTACTTC.

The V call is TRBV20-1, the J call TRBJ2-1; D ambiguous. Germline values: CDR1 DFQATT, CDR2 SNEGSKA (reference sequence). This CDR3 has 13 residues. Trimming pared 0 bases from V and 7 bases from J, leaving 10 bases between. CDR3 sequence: CSARDPGWNEQFF. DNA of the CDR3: TGCAGTGCTAGAGATCCCGGCTGGAATGAGCAGTTCTTC.

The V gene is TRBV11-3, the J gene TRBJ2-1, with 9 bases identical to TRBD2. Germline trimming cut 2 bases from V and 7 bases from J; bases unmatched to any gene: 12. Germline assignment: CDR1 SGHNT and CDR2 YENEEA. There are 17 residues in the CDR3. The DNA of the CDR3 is TGTGCCAGCAGCTTACACGTCGCGGGAGGGCCGGGGAATGAGCAGTTCTTC. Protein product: CASSLHVAGGPGNEQFF.

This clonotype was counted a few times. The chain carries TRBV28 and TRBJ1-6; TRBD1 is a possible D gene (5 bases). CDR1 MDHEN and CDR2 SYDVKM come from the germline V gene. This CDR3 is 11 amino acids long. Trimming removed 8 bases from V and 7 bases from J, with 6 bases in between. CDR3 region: CASRDNSPLHF. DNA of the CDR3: TGTGCCAGCCGGGACAATTCACCCCTCCACTTT. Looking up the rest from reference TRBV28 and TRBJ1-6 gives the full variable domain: DVKVTQSSRYLVKRTGEKVFLECVQDMDHENMFWYRQDPGLGLRLIYFSYDVKMKEKGDIPEGYSVSREKKERFSLILESASTNQTSMYLCASRDNSPLHFGNGTRLTVT.

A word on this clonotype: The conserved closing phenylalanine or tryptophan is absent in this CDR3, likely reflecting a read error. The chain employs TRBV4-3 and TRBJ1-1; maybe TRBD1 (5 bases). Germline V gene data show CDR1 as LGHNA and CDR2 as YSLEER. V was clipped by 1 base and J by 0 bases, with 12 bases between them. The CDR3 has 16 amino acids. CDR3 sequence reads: CASSQVRGHLNTEAFL. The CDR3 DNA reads TGCGCCAGCAGCCAAGTTCGAGGACATCTGAACACTGAAGCTTTCTTG.

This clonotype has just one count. The CDR3 nucleotides are TGTGCCAGTAGTATAACAGAGGATAGCAATCAGCCCCAGCATTTT. It translates to CASSITEDSNQPQHF. The chain links TRBV19 to TRBJ1-5; D not resolved. CDR1 and CDR2 from the germline V gene are LNHDA and SQIVND (reference sequence). V was shortened by 2 bases and J by 0 bases, with 8 bases between the two germline ends. The length of the CDR3 is 15 residues. Full variable domain (missing parts from reference TRBV19 and TRBJ1-5): DGGITQSPKYLFRKEGQNVTLSCEQNLNHDAMYWYRQDPGQGLRLIYYSQIVNDFQKGDIAEGYSVSREKKESFPLTVTSAQKNPTAFYLCASSITEDSNQPQHFGDGTRLSIL.

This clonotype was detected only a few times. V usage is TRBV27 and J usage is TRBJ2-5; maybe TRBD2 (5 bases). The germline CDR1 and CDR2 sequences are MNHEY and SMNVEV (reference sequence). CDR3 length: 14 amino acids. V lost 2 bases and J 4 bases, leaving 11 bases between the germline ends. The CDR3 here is CASSLTRVPETQYF. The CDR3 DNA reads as TGTGCCAGCAGTTTAACTAGAGTTCCAGAGACCCAGTACTTC.

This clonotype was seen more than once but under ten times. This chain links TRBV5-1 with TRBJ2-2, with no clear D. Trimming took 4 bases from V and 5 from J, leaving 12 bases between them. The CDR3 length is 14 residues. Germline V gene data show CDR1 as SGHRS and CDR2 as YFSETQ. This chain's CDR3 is CASSVRMRTGELFF. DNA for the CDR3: TGCGCCAGCAGCGTCCGTATGAGGACCGGGGAGCTGTTTTTT.

This CDR3 is CSAIVKGQGIHGYTF. The CDR3 nucleotides read TGCAGTGCTATCGTGAAGGGACAGGGAATTCATGGCTACACCTTC. This chain links TRBV20-1 with TRBJ1-2; 9 positions match TRBD1. V trimming: 4 bases; J trimming: 6 bases; junction bases outside the gene matches: 12. This CDR3 region has 15 residues. Per germline, CDR1 DFQATT and CDR2 SNEGSKA (reference sequence).